This entry lists 20 T cell receptor beta chains sequenced from one sample in a study of blood T cell repertoires in COVID-19. Assay: immunoSEQ multiplex PCR; the TCRdb copy retains only in-frame clones and omits some. The data contain roughly 100,000 clones, almost 85% of them singletons. Sequencing used peripheral blood. Receptor source: a man aged 35-49 years with active or convalescent COVID-19.

The V gene is TRBV5-6, the J gene TRBJ2-7, with D unclear. V lost 4 bases and J 0 bases, leaving 5 bases between the germline ends. There are 12 residues in the CDR3. Germline V CDR1 and CDR2: SGHDT, YYEEEE. CDR3 in amino acids: CASSKSSYEQYF. CDR3 in DNA: TGTGCCAGCAGCAAGAGCTCCTACGAGCAGTACTTC.

V gene TRBV12-3 or TRBV12-4 combines with J gene TRBJ2-7; D may be TRBD1 (6 bases). This CDR3 is built from 12 residues. The V end lost 6 bases, the J end lost 3 bases, and 9 bases lay between the germline ends. CDR3 amino acids: CASRADSYEQYF. For the CDR3, the DNA is TGTGCCAGCAGAGCGGACAGCTACGAGCAGTACTTC.

The chain recombines TRBV30 with TRBJ2-3; 9 positions match TRBD2. The CDR3 length is 14 residues. Losses at the gene ends were 5 bases for V and 2 bases for J; bases not matched to a gene: 5. Germline lookup yields CDR1 GTSNPN and CDR2 SVGIG (reference sequence). The DNA of the CDR3 is TGTGCCTGGGCTAGCGGGGACCCCACAGATACGCAGTATTTT. This codes for CAWASGDPTDTQYF.

V usage is TRBV11-2 and J usage is TRBJ1-1; TRBD1 agrees at 7 bases. The CDR3 consists of 14 residues. The ends lost 4 bases at V and 4 bases at J; junction bases unmatched: 6. CDR1 is SGHAT, CDR2 FQNNGV, per germline. CDR3 protein: CASSSRQGATEAFF. CDR3 sequence (DNA): TGTGCCAGCAGCTCTCGACAGGGAGCCACTGAAGCTTTCTTT.

CDR3 nucleotide sequence: TGTGCCAGCAGCGTAGGGCAGAGCACAGATACGCAGTATTTT. This gives the protein CASSVGQSTDTQYF. This chain connects TRBV9 to TRBJ2-3, with no clear D. The V end lost 0 bases, the J end lost 0 bases, and 5 bases lay between the germline ends. Germline V CDR1 and CDR2: SGDLS, YYNGEE. This CDR3 has 14 residues. The entire variable domain, with the rest obtained from reference TRBV9 and TRBJ2-3, is as follows: DSGVTQTPKHLITATGQRVTLRCSPRSGDLSVYWYQQSLDQGLQFLIQYYNGEERAKGNILERFSAQQFPDLHSELNLSSLELGDSALYFCASSVGQSTDTQYFGPGTRLTVL.

The chain recombines TRBV6-1 with TRBJ1-5; tentatively, D is TRBD1 (5 bases). Germline CDR1 and CDR2: MNHNS and SASEGT. Between the trimmed V and J ends, which lost 4 bases and 3 bases, there was a span of 16 bases. The CDR3 contains 16 residues. The CDR3 here is CASSVSRGGFNQPQHF. The DNA for the CDR3 is TGTGCCAGCAGTGTTTCTCGGGGGGGGTTCAATCAGCCCCAGCATTTT.

The V call is TRBV5-1, the J call TRBJ1-3; the D gene is possibly TRBD1 (6 bases). The CDR3 is 16 amino acids. Germline V gene data show CDR1 as SGHRS and CDR2 as YFSETQ. Between the trimmed V and J ends, which lost 3 bases and 1 base, there was a span of 14 bases. CDR3 in amino acids: CASSSGIGQSGNTIYF. CDR3 nucleotide sequence: TGCGCCAGCAGCTCTGGCATCGGACAGTCTGGAAACACCATATATTTT.

For the CDR3, the DNA is TGTGCCAGCAGTTATAAGGGACTCGGGGGGAAAAACATTCAGTACTTC. Protein product: CASSYKGLGGKNIQYF. The chain combines TRBV6-5 with TRBJ2-4; 7 bases align to TRBD2. Per the germline V gene, CDR1 is MNHEY and CDR2 is SVGAGI. V was clipped by 3 bases and J by 4 bases; unmatched bases: 9. The CDR3 contains 16 residues.

The chain carries TRBV10-3 and TRBJ2-7, with a possible D match to TRBD1 (5 bases). CDR1 and CDR2 (germline): ENHRY, SYGVKD. Trimming removed 5 bases at V and 0 bases at J, with 11 bases between. CDR3 size: 14 residues. DNA for the CDR3: TGTGCCATCAGTACAGGCGAATTCTCCTACGAGCAGTACTTC. Translation gives CAISTGEFSYEQYF.

This chain links TRBV9 with TRBJ1-2, with 7 bases matching TRBD1. Per the germline V gene, CDR1 is SGDLS and CDR2 is YYNGEE. Trimming took 2 bases from V and 2 from J; bases not matched to a gene: 9. This CDR3 region has 16 residues. The CDR3 nucleotides read TGTGCCAGCAGCGTCTCTCTTGCGACAGGGAACTATGGCTACACCTTC. As protein: CASSVSLATGNYGYTF. Full variable domain (outside the CDR3, taken from reference TRBV9 and TRBJ1-2): DSGVTQTPKHLITATGQRVTLRCSPRSGDLSVYWYQQSLDQGLQFLIQYYNGEERAKGNILERFSAQQFPDLHSELNLSSLELGDSALYFCASSVSLATGNYGYTFGSGTRLTVV.

The V and J genes are TRBV27 and TRBJ1-6, with D maybe TRBD1 (5 bases). The CDR3 contains 15 residues. Trimming cost V 5 bases and J 7 bases, with 15 bases left between them. Germline loops: CDR1 MNHEY, CDR2 SMNVEV (reference sequence). CDR3 nucleotides: TGTGCCAGCAGTGGAATACGGGAGGGGAATTCACCCCTCCACTTT. Translated: CASSGIREGNSPLHF.

The chain couples TRBV7-2 to TRBJ2-3, with 13 bases identical to TRBD2. The CDR3 spans 17 residues. Germline CDR1 SGHTA, CDR2 FQGNSA. After removal of 7 bases from V and 5 bases from J, the junction contained 12 bases not matched to a gene. In nucleotides, the CDR3 is TGTGCCAGCATCCTTCTTGGTGGACTAGCGGGGGTAGATACGCAGTATTTT. This gives the protein CASILLGGLAGVDTQYF.

This chain links TRBV30 with TRBJ2-5; D perhaps matches TRBD2 (5 bases). Germline assignment: CDR1 GTSNPN and CDR2 SVGIG (reference sequence). The CDR3 is 15 residues long. The germline V and J ends were trimmed by 0 bases and 5 bases, with 16 bases remaining between them. The CDR3 nucleotides read TGTGCCTGGAGTGTACCCACCGGGAATGGGGAGACCCAGTACTTC. This translates into CAWSVPTGNGETQYF.

This chain joins TRBV6-4 and TRBJ2-2; D might be TRBD1 (5 bases). Germline V gene sequence: CDR1 MRHNA, CDR2 SNTAGT. The CDR3 contains 13 residues. V was pared by 6 bases and J by 4 bases, with 9 bases between. This chain's CDR3 is CASSAQGTGELFF. The CDR3 DNA sequence: TGTGCCAGCAGCGCCCAGGGCACCGGGGAGCTGTTTTTT.

The chain combines TRBV3-1 (or the pseudogene TRBV3-2) with TRBJ2-1, with TRBD2 matching 11 bases. The CDR3 length is 21 residues. V shed 0 bases and J 4 bases; nucleotides not matched to a gene: 17. Germline-derived CDR1 and CDR2 are LGHDT and YNNKEL (reference sequence). The CDR3 loop is CASSQESTALAGAFSYNEQFF. The CDR3 nucleotides are TGTGCCAGCAGCCAAGAGAGTACGGCACTAGCGGGGGCCTTTAGTTACAATGAGCAGTTCTTC.

The chain couples TRBV5-1 to TRBJ2-2; 9 bases match TRBD1. The germline V gene has CDR1 SGHRS and CDR2 YFSETQ. The CDR3 consists of 15 residues. The J segment lost 7 bases and the V segment lost 4 bases, leaving 8 bases of the junction unmatched. CDR3 sequence: CASSPGTGMGGELFF. As DNA, the CDR3 is TGCGCCAGCAGCCCCGGGACAGGGATGGGCGGGGAGCTGTTTTTT.

CDR3 sequence reads: CASSLGSPEAFF. Written as DNA, the CDR3 is TGTGCCAGCAGTTTGGGCAGCCCTGAAGCTTTCTTT. The genes are TRBV12-3 or TRBV12-4 and TRBJ1-1, with no clear D. V was shortened by 3 bases and J by 6 bases, with 8 bases between the two germline ends. The CDR3 runs 12 residues.

The chain is built from TRBV4-3 and TRBJ2-2; D remains ambiguous. This CDR3 is 14 amino acids long. Germline-derived CDR1 and CDR2 are LGHNA and YSLEER. V was pared by 1 base and J by 3 bases, with 6 bases between. DNA of the CDR3: TGCGCCAGCAGCCAAGTGGAGTACACCGGGGAGCTGTTTTTT. This gives the protein CASSQVEYTGELFF.

This clone was seen just once. The J gene is TRBJ1-3, the V gene TRBV19; D gene uncertain. The CDR3 covers 13 residues. V lost 4 bases and J 0 bases, leaving 4 bases between the germline ends. Per the germline V gene, CDR1 is LNHDA and CDR2 is SQIVND (reference sequence). CDR3 nucleotides: TGTGCCAGTAGTACTTTCTCTGGAAACACCATATATTTT. Its protein product is CASSTFSGNTIYF.

This clone showed up just a few times. The rearrangement uses TRBV7-2 and TRBJ2-1; 8 nucleotides align to TRBD2. V was pared by 1 base and J by 6 bases, with 5 bases of the junction left unmatched. The length of the CDR3 is 15 residues. Germline values: CDR1 SGHTA, CDR2 FQGNSA. The CDR3 loop is CASSLDRTSSNEQFF. CDR3 DNA sequence: TGTGCCAGCAGCTTAGATCGGACTAGCAGCAATGAGCAGTTCTTC.